Below are 17 T cell receptor beta chains sequenced from a single sample in a study of blood T cell repertoires in COVID-19. Profiled with immunoSEQ multiplex PCR; TCRdb holds only in-frame clones, not every one. This table holds roughly 53,000 clones, 76% found once. The sequencing sample was made of peripheral blood. Source of these receptors: a man aged 50-59 years with active or convalescent COVID-19.

This clone occurred a few times. This chain uses TRBV11-3 with TRBJ2-7, with D tentatively TRBD2 (5 bases). This CDR3 contains 13 residues. Germline V lookup: CDR1 SGHNT, CDR2 YENEEA. V lost 5 bases and J 6 bases, leaving 14 bases between the germline ends. CDR3 bases: TGTGCCAGCAGCCGGACTTCCCGGGGCGAGCAGTACTTC. Translation: CASSRTSRGEQYF.

V is TRBV4-1 and J is TRBJ2-3, with 11 positions matching TRBD2. V lost 7 bases and J lost 1; bases outside the gene matches: 4. From germline, CDR1 is MGHRA and CDR2 YSYEKL. The CDR3 length is 15 residues. This chain's CDR3 is CASTVAGGGTDTQYF. Written as DNA, the CDR3 is TGCGCCAGCACCGTAGCGGGAGGGGGCACAGATACGCAGTATTTT.

The CDR3 sequence is CASSPRTSGTAGELFF. The CDR3 bases are TGTGCCAGCAGCCCCCGGACTAGCGGGACCGCCGGGGAGCTGTTTTTT. This chain joins TRBV9 and TRBJ2-2; 12 bases map to TRBD2. Germline assignment: CDR1 SGDLS and CDR2 YYNGEE. The CDR3 runs to 16 residues. The trim removed 4 bases at V and 6 bases at J, leaving 7 bases unmatched.

V is TRBV19 and J is TRBJ2-4; the match to TRBD1 covers 9 bases. CDR1 LNHDA and CDR2 SQIVND come from the germline V gene (reference sequence). This CDR3 comprises 15 residues. The junction had 7 bases not matched to a gene; V was cut back by 6 bases and J by 4 bases. The DNA of the CDR3 is TGTGCCAGTAGATTACAGGGGGCCGAAAAAAACATTCAGTACTTC. This sequence encodes CASRLQGAEKNIQYF.

A few counts support this clone. In DNA, the CDR3 is TGTGCCAGCAGCCAGCAGGGTATGGAAGGCGGGGAGCTGTTTTTT. This codes for CASSQQGMEGGELFF. The V call is TRBV11-2, the J call TRBJ2-2; a possible D gene is TRBD1 (5 bases). Germline-derived CDR1 and CDR2 are SGHAT and FQNNGV. V shed 5 bases and J shed 7 bases, with 17 bases lying between them. This CDR3 is built from 15 residues.

The chain has TRBV7-2 and TRBJ1-5; TRBD1 is a possible D gene (5 bases). The CDR3 has 14 residues. Germline loops: CDR1 SGHTA, CDR2 FQGNSA. V lost 2 bases and J lost 7, with 12 bases in between. The DNA for the CDR3 is TGTGCCAGCAGCTTAAGAACAGGAGCACAGCCCCAGCATTTT. Encoded protein: CASSLRTGAQPQHF.

The chain joins TRBV2 to TRBJ2-5; D may be TRBD1 (5 bases). CDR1 and CDR2 from the germline V gene are SNHLY and FYNNEI. Trimming removed 6 bases from V and 1 base from J, with 12 bases in between. This CDR3 comprises 14 residues. CDR3 residues: CASRRLTVQETQYF. DNA for the CDR3: TGTGCCAGCAGGAGGTTGACAGTCCAAGAGACCCAGTACTTC.

This chain connects TRBV15 to TRBJ1-5; TRBD1 might be the D (6 bases). Germline CDR1 LNHNV, CDR2 YYDKDF (reference sequence). Trimming took 5 bases from V and 0 from J, leaving 17 bases between them. This CDR3 spans 17 amino acids. As DNA, the CDR3 is TGTGCCACCAGCTTACCGTCAGGGGTTAATAGCAATCAGCCCCAGCATTTT. Translation gives CATSLPSGVNSNQPQHF.

This chain links TRBV27 with TRBJ2-5, with a tentative D call TRBD1 (5 bases). Trimming stripped 1 base from V and 3 bases from J, with 9 bases between. This CDR3 region has 14 residues. Germline V gene lookup returns CDR1 MNHEY and CDR2 SMNVEV (reference sequence). The CDR3 region has the DNA TGTGCCAGCAGTTTATTTGGACAAGAAGAGACCCAGTACTTC. This gives the protein CASSLFGQEETQYF.

V usage is TRBV29-1 and J usage is TRBJ2-5; weak D call: TRBD2 (5 bases). The CDR3 length is 9 residues. The germline V and J ends were trimmed by 7 bases and 5 bases, with 5 bases remaining between them. Germline V gene data show CDR1 as SQVTM and CDR2 as ANQGSEA. Here the CDR3 reads CSGRETQYF. CDR3 nucleotides: TGCAGCGGGAGGGAGACCCAGTACTTC.

The chain has TRBV27 and TRBJ2-5; 8 positions agree with TRBD1. The germline V gene has CDR1 MNHEY and CDR2 SMNVEV (reference sequence). This CDR3 region has 14 residues. The V and J ends lost 6 bases and 2 bases, in that order; junction bases with no gene match: 5. CDR3 region: CASSRTGRQETQYF. Written as DNA, the CDR3 is TGTGCCAGCAGCCGGACAGGGAGACAAGAGACCCAGTACTTC.

The V gene is TRBV5-4, the J gene TRBJ2-3; D call uncertain. V was clipped by 0 bases and J by 3 bases, with 2 bases between them. Germline V gene sequence: CDR1 SGHNT, CDR2 YYREEE (reference sequence). The CDR3 loop spans 12 amino acids. Here the CDR3 reads CASSLATDTQYF. Written as DNA, the CDR3 is TGTGCCAGCAGCTTGGCGACAGATACGCAGTATTTT.

The chain is built from TRBV2 and TRBJ2-1; tentative D call: TRBD1 (6 bases). Trimming took off 3 bases at V and 2 bases at J, with 14 bases between the two ends. The CDR3 runs 16 residues. Germline CDR1 and CDR2: SNHLY and FYNNEI. CDR3 amino acids: CASSDQGLVPYNEQFF. The CDR3 nucleotides read TGTGCCAGCAGTGACCAGGGGCTAGTCCCCTACAATGAGCAGTTCTTC.

This sequence joins TRBV15 and TRBJ1-1; 9 bases are shared with TRBD1. Germline loops: CDR1 LNHNV, CDR2 YYDKDF (reference sequence). V lost 0 bases to trimming and J lost 1 base; unmatched junction nucleotides: 6. The CDR3 extends over 17 amino acids. DNA for the CDR3: TGTGCCACCAGCAGAGATTATCCGACAGGGGGGAACACTGAAGCTTTCTTT. This sequence encodes CATSRDYPTGGNTEAFF.

The genes are TRBV10-3 and TRBJ1-1; weak D call: TRBD1 (5 bases). V gave up 8 bases and J gave up 4 bases, with 8 bases separating them. The length of the CDR3 is 11 residues. CDR1 ENHRY and CDR2 SYGVKD come from the germline V gene. This CDR3 is CAIRRGTEAFF. DNA for the CDR3: TGTGCCATCCGGAGGGGCACTGAAGCTTTCTTT.

The sample holds a few counts of this clone. J is TRBJ2-7 and V is TRBV6-5, with a possible D match to TRBD2 (5 bases). The CDR3 has 14 residues. Germline CDR1 and CDR2: MNHEY and SVGAGI. V was trimmed by 0 bases and J by 6 bases, leaving 12 bases between them. Here the CDR3 reads CASSYSALASEQYF. CDR3 nucleotides: TGTGCCAGCAGTTACTCTGCTCTAGCCAGCGAGCAGTACTTC.

The V gene is TRBV4-2, the J gene TRBJ2-1; D call uncertain. Germline values: CDR1 LGHNA, CDR2 YNFKEQ. This CDR3 spans 15 amino acids. V was trimmed by 0 bases and J by 5 bases, leaving 11 bases between them. CDR3 DNA: TGTGCCAGCAGCCAAGATTACTCGTTTAACAATGAGCAGTTCTTC. Amino acids: CASSQDYSFNNEQFF.